This T cell receptor beta chain was identified in a study of OX40 agonist ivuxolimab in advanced cancers. In the study overall: At 82.7% male, the cohort had a mean age of about 55 years, ranging from about 20 to 79.

The repertoire was sequenced with immunoSEQ multiplex PCR; TCRdb's copy has only in-frame clones and lacks some. The table includes approximately 82,000 clones, over 85% detected once. The V gene's germline CDR1 is WNHNN and CDR2 SYGVQD (reference sequence). V trimming: 8 bases; J trimming: 4 bases; junction bases outside the gene matches: 3. This CDR3 spans 13 amino acids. Source: CD4+ or CD8+ T cells sorted from blood, taken in a trial of the OX40 agonist ivuxolimab. This TCR was recovered from an adult with an advanced solid tumor such as melanoma, head and neck, liver or kidney cancer. The rearrangement joins TRBV10-1 to TRBJ2-2; 8 bases are a match to TRBD2. This chain's CDR3 is CASPGGITGELFF. In DNA, the CDR3 is TGCGCCAGCCCGGGGGGGATCACCGGGGAGCTGTTTTTT.